The sample holds a few counts of the clone carrying this T cell receptor beta chain. TCRbeta library construction was performed incorporating unique molecular identifiers. In TCRdb, the PCR reads were re-called with MiXCR into one record per CDR3 protein. The sample has a few hundred thousand distinct CDR3 sequences; approximately 10% are singletons. This sample was included in a study of T-cell reconstitution after alpha-beta-depleted transplantation in children. Germline loops: CDR1 MNHEY, CDR2 SVGEGT. This CDR3 has 17 amino acids. V lost 2 bases, J lost 0 bases, and 11 bases lay in between. The chain joins TRBV6-2 or TRBV6-3 to TRBJ2-6; D is ambiguous. The sample here was PBMCs from the stem cell graft donor, taken from the stem cell graft. The TCR originated in a human donor who donated a stem cell graft to a child with acute myeloid leukemia. The CDR3 DNA sequence: TGTGCCAGCAGTTACGTGGCAGATACCTCTGGGGCCAACGTCCTGACTTTC. Protein: CASSYVADTSGANVLTF.